This T cell receptor (beta chain) was captured by sequencing in a study of T-cell reconstitution after alpha-beta-depleted transplantation in children. Study conclusions and caveats: Reports say that about two months after transplant, the alpha-beta T cells came out of several hundred graft clones that had expanded. Recipient T cells and thymic progenitors that survived gave rise to the high TCRbeta diversity observed at day 60 in some patients.

Unique molecular identifiers were incorporated when the TCRbeta library was constructed. TCRdb fed the PCR reads into MiXCR, producing one record per CDR3 protein. The table shows 480,000 or so distinct CDR3 sequences, with under 12% occurring only once. This clonotype was detected ten times or more. Its antigen is unidentified. Germline loops: CDR1 SGHRS, CDR2 YFSETQ. V was trimmed by 0 bases and J by 7 bases, leaving 11 bases between them. The CDR3 runs to 14 residues. The origin of this receptor is a child aged 2 to 15 with inherited bone marrow failure, due to receive a stem cell transplant. This specimen consisted of PBMCs, obtained before TCRalphabeta/CD19-depleted stem cell transplant. The chain combines TRBV5-1 with TRBJ2-1; D uncertain. CDR3 bases: TGCGCCAGCAGCTTGGCCCATGTGCGGAATGAGCAGTTCTTC. Protein product: CASSLAHVRNEQFF.